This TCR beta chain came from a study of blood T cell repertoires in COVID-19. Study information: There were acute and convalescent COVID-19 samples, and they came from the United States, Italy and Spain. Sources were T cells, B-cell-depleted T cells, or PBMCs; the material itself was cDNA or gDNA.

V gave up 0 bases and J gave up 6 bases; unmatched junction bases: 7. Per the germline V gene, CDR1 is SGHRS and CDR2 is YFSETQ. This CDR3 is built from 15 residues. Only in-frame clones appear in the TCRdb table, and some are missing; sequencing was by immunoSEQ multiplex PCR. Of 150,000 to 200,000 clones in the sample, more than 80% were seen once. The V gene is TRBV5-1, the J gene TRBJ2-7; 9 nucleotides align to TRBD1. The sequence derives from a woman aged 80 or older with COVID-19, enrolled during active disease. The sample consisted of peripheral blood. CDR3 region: CASSLGATGGSEQYF. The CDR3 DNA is TGCGCCAGCAGCTTGGGGGCGACAGGGGGATCCGAGCAGTACTTC.